The clone carrying this T cell receptor (beta chain) turned up a few times. What it binds is unknown. The sample originates from a study of graft-versus-host responses after intestinal transplantation. Study at large: Each of the recipients got a multivisceral, liver-intestinal, or isolated intestinal transplant. All recipients were given anti-thymocyte globulin induction, and tacrolimus and steroids were then administered for around three years. Findings and caveats of the study: High graft-versus-host to host-versus-graft clonal ratios were seen in allografts of patients with graft-donor T cell macrochimerism.

Method: immunoSEQ multiplex PCR; TCRdb's copy keeps in-frame clones and lacks some. The sample shows tens of thousands of clones, 93% of them seen only once. CDR1 and CDR2 from the germline V gene are SGHTA and FQGTGA. V lost 2 bases and J lost 0, with 4 bases in between. This CDR3 is 13 amino acids long. The V call is TRBV7-3, the J call TRBJ1-1; D call uncertain. The sequencing here drew on unstimulated CD8+ T cells sorted from spleen or lymph node cells, taken before transplant. The TCR was taken from a human donor who was the organ donor for an intestinal transplant. This chain's CDR3 is CASSLGMNTEAFF. For the CDR3, the DNA is TGTGCCAGCAGCTTAGGGATGAACACTGAAGCTTTCTTT.